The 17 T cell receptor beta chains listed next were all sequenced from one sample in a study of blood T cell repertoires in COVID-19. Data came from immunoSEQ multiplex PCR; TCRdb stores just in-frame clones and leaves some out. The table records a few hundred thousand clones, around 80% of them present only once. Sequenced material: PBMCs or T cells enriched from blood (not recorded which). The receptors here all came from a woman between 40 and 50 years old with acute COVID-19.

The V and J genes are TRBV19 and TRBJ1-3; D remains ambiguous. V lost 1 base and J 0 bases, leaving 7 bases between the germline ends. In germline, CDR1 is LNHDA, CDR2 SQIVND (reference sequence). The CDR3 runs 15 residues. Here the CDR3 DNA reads TGTGCCAGTAGTATAGGGCAGGACTCTGGAAACACCATATATTTT. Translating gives CASSIGQDSGNTIYF.

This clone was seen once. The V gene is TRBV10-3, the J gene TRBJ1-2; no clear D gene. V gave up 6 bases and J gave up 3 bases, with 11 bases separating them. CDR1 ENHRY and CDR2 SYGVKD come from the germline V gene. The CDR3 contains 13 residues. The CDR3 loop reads CAISPQSDYGYTF. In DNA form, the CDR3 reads TGTGCCATCAGCCCACAGTCTGACTATGGCTACACCTTC.

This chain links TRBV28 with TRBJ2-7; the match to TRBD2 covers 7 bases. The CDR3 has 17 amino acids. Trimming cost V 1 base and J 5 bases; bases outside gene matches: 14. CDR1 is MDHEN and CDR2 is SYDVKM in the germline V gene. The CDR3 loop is CASSLLRMASGPHEQYF. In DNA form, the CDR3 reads TGTGCCAGCAGTTTATTACGTATGGCTAGCGGCCCCCACGAGCAGTACTTC.

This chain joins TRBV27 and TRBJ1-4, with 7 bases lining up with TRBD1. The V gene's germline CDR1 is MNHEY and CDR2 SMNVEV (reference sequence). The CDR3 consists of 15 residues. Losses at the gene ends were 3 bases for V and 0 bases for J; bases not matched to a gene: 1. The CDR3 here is CASSLGQSTNEKLFF. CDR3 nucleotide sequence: TGTGCCAGCAGTTTGGGACAGTCAACTAATGAAAAACTGTTTTTT.

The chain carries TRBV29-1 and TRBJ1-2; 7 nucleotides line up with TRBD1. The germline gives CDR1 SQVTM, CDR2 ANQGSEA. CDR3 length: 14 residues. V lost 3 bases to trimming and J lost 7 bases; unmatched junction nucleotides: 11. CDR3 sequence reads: CSVDKEGAGSGYTF. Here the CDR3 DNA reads TGCAGCGTTGACAAAGAGGGGGCAGGTTCTGGCTACACCTTC.

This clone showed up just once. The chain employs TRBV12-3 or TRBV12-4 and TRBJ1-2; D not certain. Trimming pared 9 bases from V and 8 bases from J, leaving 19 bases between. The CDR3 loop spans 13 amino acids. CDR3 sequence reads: CASHGRGKEGYTF. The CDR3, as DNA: TGTGCCAGTCACGGCCGAGGCAAAGAAGGCTACACCTTC.

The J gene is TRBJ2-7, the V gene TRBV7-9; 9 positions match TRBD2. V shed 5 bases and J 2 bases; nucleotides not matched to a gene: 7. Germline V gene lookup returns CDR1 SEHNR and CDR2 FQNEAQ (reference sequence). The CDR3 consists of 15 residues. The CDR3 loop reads CASSQGASGAYEQYF. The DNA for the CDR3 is TGTGCCAGCAGCCAAGGGGCTAGCGGGGCCTACGAGCAGTACTTC.

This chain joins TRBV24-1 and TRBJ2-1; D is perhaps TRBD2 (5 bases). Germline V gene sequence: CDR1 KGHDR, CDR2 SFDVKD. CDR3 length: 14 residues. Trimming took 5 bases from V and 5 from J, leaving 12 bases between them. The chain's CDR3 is CATSAGVVNNEQFF. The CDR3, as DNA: TGTGCCACCAGTGCCGGGGTAGTCAACAATGAGCAGTTCTTC.

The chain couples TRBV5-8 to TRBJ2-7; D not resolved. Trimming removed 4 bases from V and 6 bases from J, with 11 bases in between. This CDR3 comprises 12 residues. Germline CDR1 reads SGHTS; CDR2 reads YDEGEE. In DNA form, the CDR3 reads TGTGCCAGCAGCGCTGACTGGTTCGAGCAGTACTTC. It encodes CASSADWFEQYF.

This CDR3 is CASSEAHRANSPLHF. The CDR3 nucleotides are TGTGCCAGCAGTGAAGCGCACAGGGCAAATTCACCCCTCCACTTT. V gene TRBV6-1 combines with J gene TRBJ1-6, with a weak D call TRBD1 (6 bases). There are 15 residues in the CDR3. Germline values: CDR1 MNHNS, CDR2 SASEGT. V was clipped by 0 bases and J by 7 bases, with 10 bases between them.

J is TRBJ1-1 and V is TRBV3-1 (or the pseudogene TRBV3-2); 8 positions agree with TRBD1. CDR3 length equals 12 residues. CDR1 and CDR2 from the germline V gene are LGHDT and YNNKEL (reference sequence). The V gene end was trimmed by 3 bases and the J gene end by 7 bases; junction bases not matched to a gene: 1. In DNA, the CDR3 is TGTGCCAGCAGCCAGGGACAGGTTGAAGCTTTCTTT. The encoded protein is CASSQGQVEAFF.

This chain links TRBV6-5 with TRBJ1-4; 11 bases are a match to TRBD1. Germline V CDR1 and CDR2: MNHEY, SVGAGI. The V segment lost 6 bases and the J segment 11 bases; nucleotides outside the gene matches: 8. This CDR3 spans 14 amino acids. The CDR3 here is CASSLGQGARKLFF. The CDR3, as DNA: TGTGCCAGCAGCCTTGGACAGGGGGCTCGGAAACTGTTTTTT.

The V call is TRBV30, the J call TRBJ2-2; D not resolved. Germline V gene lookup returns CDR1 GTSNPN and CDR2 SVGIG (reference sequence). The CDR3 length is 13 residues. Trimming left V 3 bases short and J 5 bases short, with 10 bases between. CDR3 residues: CAWSRLVTGELFF. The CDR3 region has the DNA TGTGCCTGGAGCCGGCTAGTTACCGGGGAGCTGTTTTTT.

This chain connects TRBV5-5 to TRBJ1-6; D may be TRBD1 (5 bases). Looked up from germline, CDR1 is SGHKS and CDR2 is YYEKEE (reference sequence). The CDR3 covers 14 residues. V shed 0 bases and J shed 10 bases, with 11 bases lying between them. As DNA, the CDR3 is TGTGCCAGCAGCTTGGTCAGGGCAGGCTCACCCCTCCACTTT. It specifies CASSLVRAGSPLHF.

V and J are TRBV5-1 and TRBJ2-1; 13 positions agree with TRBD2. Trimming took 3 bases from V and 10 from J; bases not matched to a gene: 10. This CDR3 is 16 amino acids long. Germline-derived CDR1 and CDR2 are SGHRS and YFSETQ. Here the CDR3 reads CASSWTGLAGVEEQFF. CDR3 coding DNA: TGCGCCAGCAGCTGGACCGGACTAGCGGGAGTGGAGGAGCAGTTCTTC.

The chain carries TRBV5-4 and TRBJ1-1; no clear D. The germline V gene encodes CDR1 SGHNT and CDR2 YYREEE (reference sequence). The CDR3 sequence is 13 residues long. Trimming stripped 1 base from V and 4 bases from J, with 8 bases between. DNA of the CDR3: TGTGCCAGCAGCTTGCCCGGTCTCACTGAAGCTTTCTTT. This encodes CASSLPGLTEAFF.

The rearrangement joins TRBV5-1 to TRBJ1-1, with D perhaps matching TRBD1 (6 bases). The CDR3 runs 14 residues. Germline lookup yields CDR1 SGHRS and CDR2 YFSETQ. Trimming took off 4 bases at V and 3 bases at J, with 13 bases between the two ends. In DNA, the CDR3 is TGCGCCAGCAGCAGAGGACAGTCCGACACTGAAGCTTTCTTT. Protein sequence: CASSRGQSDTEAFF.